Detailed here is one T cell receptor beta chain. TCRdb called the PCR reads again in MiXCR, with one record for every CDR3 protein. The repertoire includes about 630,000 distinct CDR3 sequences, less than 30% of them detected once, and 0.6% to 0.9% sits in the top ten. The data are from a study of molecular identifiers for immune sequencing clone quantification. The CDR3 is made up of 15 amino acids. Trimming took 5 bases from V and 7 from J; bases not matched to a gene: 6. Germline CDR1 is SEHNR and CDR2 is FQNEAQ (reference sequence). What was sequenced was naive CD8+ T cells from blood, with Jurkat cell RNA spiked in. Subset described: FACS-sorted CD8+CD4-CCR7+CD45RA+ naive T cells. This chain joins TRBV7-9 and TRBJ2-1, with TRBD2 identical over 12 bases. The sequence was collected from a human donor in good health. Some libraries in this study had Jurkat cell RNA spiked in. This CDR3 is CASSTKTSGRNEQFF. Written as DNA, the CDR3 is TGTGCCAGCAGCACTAAAACTAGCGGGAGGAATGAGCAGTTCTTC.